This TCR beta chain was recorded in a study of shared clonotypes between healthy human individuals. Turning to the study itself: Those who served as donors were two women and three men between the ages of 18 and 49.

In germline, CDR1 is MNHEY, CDR2 SMNVEV (reference sequence). CDR3 length equals 11 residues. V lost 7 bases and J 8 bases, leaving 10 bases between the germline ends. A CD45RA+ naive subset and a CD45RA-negative memory subset were split from CD4+ cells. The sample holds one count of this clone. Replicate sorted-subset PCRs were loaded with about 0.2 ug DNA, about 30,000 T cell genomes. TCRdb keeps only in-frame clones here, not all; method: immunoSEQ multiplex PCR. The data contain under 1,900,000 clones, about 98.5% of them singletons. Sequenced: naive CD4+ T cells sorted from blood. Subset of the sample: CD45RA+ positively selected. The chain combines TRBV27 with TRBJ2-3; possible D gene TRBD2, 5 bases. This receptor was obtained from a man aged 25-45 years in good health. The CDR3 bases are TGTGCCAGCACCGTACGGGGTACGCAGTATTTT. Residues: CASTVRGTQYF.